The next 15 T cell receptor beta chains were all read from a single sample in a study of blood T cell repertoires in COVID-19. Libraries were prepared by immunoSEQ multiplex PCR; TCRdb keeps only in-frame clonotypes and omits some of them. Here the sample spans around 70,000 clones, around 93% being singletons. The sample comprised peripheral blood. The source is a woman in her fifties or sixties with active COVID-19.

This clone was counted a single time. The V and J genes are TRBV6-6 and TRBJ1-2, with a possible D match to TRBD1 (5 bases). This CDR3 has 14 amino acids. V was clipped by 0 bases and J by 1 base, with 6 bases between them. Germline assignment: CDR1 MNHNY and CDR2 SVGAGI (reference sequence). The CDR3 sequence is CASSYSTVNYGYTF. The CDR3 bases are TGTGCCAGCAGTTACTCGACAGTTAACTATGGCTACACCTTC.

In nucleotides, the CDR3 is TGTGCCAGCAGTTACGGATGGGGCAGGGGTAATTCACCCCTCCACTTT. Translating it yields CASSYGWGRGNSPLHF. The rearrangement joins TRBV6-5 to TRBJ1-6; D might be TRBD1 (6 bases). V gave up 2 bases and J gave up 6 bases, with 14 bases separating them. Germline CDR1 is MNHEY and CDR2 is SVGAGI. The CDR3 consists of 16 residues.

The rearrangement joins TRBV7-9 to TRBJ2-7, with 9 bases fitting TRBD1. The CDR3 is 16 amino acids. After removal of 5 bases from V and 3 bases from J, the junction contained 11 bases not matched to a gene. Germline values: CDR1 SEHNR, CDR2 FQNEAQ (reference sequence). CDR3 DNA: TGTGCCAGCAGCCTTGCGGTACAGGGGGCGGGCTACGAGCAGTACTTC. It yields the protein CASSLAVQGAGYEQYF.

The CDR3, as DNA: TGTGCCAGCAGCTATTGGGGCAGAGAGACCCAGTACTTC. This sequence encodes CASSYWGRETQYF. This chain joins TRBV5-6 and TRBJ2-5, with D possibly being TRBD1 (5 bases). Trimming shortened V by 3 bases and J by 4 bases, and 10 bases separated the two germline ends. The CDR3 length is 13 residues. The V gene's germline CDR1 is SGHDT and CDR2 YYEEEE.

The V and J genes are TRBV5-1 and TRBJ1-1; a weak D match, TRBD1 (5 bases). The length of the CDR3 is 15 residues. Trimming removed 0 bases at V and 5 bases at J, with 14 bases between. The germline V gene encodes CDR1 SGHRS and CDR2 YFSETQ. DNA for the CDR3: TGCGCCAGCAGCTTGGCCCGGGGGGGTAATACTGAAGCTTTCTTT. It yields the protein CASSLARGGNTEAFF.

V usage is TRBV5-1 and J usage is TRBJ2-3; 8 bases line up with TRBD2. The CDR3 has 13 residues. The J segment lost 3 bases and the V segment lost 7 bases, leaving 4 bases of the junction unmatched. Germline lookup yields CDR1 SGHRS and CDR2 YFSETQ. CDR3 sequence (DNA): TGCGCCAGCGGGGGACTAGAGACAGATACGCAGTATTTT. Protein: CASGGLETDTQYF.

The rearrangement links TRBV27 to TRBJ1-6; 7 nucleotides match TRBD1. Germline V gene lookup returns CDR1 MNHEY and CDR2 SMNVEV (reference sequence). V shed 7 bases, J shed 5 bases, and the junction held 11 bases outside the gene matches. The CDR3 is 16 amino acids. CDR3 nucleotide sequence: TGTGCCAGCACCTTACTTATAGGGGGCAATAATTCACCCCTCCACTTT. This codes for CASTLLIGGNNSPLHF.

The chain has TRBV18 and TRBJ1-5; the D is unclear. With 4 bases removed from V and 5 bases from J, the gap between germline ends came to 12 bases. This CDR3 contains 14 residues. Germline assignment: CDR1 KGHSH and CDR2 LQKENI. The CDR3 DNA reads TGTGCCAGCTCACTCGGGGATTATTATCAGCCCCAGCATTTT. This encodes CASSLGDYYQPQHF.

The V gene is TRBV20-1, the J gene TRBJ2-7; a possible D gene is TRBD1 (5 bases). Deletions cut 3 bases from V and 6 bases from J, with 9 bases between. The V gene's germline CDR1 is DFQATT and CDR2 SNEGSKA (reference sequence). The CDR3 is 11 residues long. The CDR3 DNA is TGCAGTGCTAGCGGACAAGGCGAGCAGTACTTC. Translated: CSASGQGEQYF.

A word on this clone: The same CDR3 can be traced to other DNA sequences in this sample. The chain recombines TRBV5-1 with TRBJ2-3; D may be TRBD1 (6 bases). There are 15 residues in the CDR3. V was pared by 0 bases and J by 1 base, with 9 bases between. Germline V gene data show CDR1 as SGHRS and CDR2 as YFSETQ. CDR3 DNA: TGCGCCAGCAGCTTGGACAGGGCCCGCACAGATACGCAGTATTTT. Its protein product is CASSLDRARTDTQYF.

Of note for this clone: One end of the junction fails to match germline, which may point to a read error. The chain employs TRBV5-1 and TRBJ2-1; 10 nucleotides agree with TRBD2. The CDR3 loop spans 15 amino acids. Per germline, CDR1 SGHRS and CDR2 YFSETQ. CDR3 protein: CASCLRTSGDNEQFF. In nucleotides, the CDR3 is TGCGCCAGCTGCTTACGGACTAGCGGAGACAATGAGCAGTTCTTC.

The sample holds many counts of this clone. The chain carries TRBV7-9 and TRBJ2-7; D is ambiguous. This CDR3 region has 12 residues. CDR1 is SEHNR, CDR2 FQNEAQ, per germline (reference sequence). Trimming removed 5 bases from V and 6 bases from J, with 11 bases in between. The CDR3 loop is CASSPRVVEQYF. The CDR3 coding sequence is TGTGCCAGCAGCCCCCGGGTGGTCGAGCAGTACTTC.

This clone occurred once. The chain recombines TRBV7-8 with TRBJ1-5; 9 bases are a match to TRBD1. Germline values: CDR1 SGHVS, CDR2 FQNEAQ. The CDR3 contains 14 residues. V shed 5 bases, J shed 5 bases, and the junction held 4 bases outside the gene matches. CDR3 sequence reads: CASSAGQGDQPQHF. In DNA form, the CDR3 reads TGTGCCAGCAGCGCGGGACAGGGAGATCAGCCCCAGCATTTT.

The rearrangement joins TRBV6-5 to TRBJ2-5; D possibly corresponds to TRBD2 (6 bases). The CDR3 spans 15 residues. V was clipped by 7 bases and J by 2 bases, with 17 bases between them. Germline V lookup: CDR1 MNHEY, CDR2 SVGAGI. For the CDR3, the DNA is TGTGCCAGCAATCGACTGATTGGGGGGCAAGAGACCCAGTACTTC. This sequence encodes CASNRLIGGQETQYF.

The V call is TRBV11-2, the J call TRBJ2-7, with 8 positions matching TRBD1. The trim removed 5 bases at V and 5 bases at J, leaving 5 bases unmatched. Germline CDR1 is SGHAT and CDR2 is FQNNGV. CDR3 length: 13 residues. The chain's CDR3 is CASSILDRDEQYF. The CDR3 DNA reads as TGTGCCAGCAGCATACTGGACAGGGACGAGCAGTACTTC.